Sequencing of this TCR beta chain was carried out in a study of cytomegalovirus exposure and HLA in healthy donors. The study, taken as a whole, reports: It was fewer than 200 TCR beta chains that were listed as cytomegalovirus-associated. Analyses of presence/absence relied on an assumption of roughly uniform sequencing depth across donors. The authors confirmed in vitro that a few CMV-associated chains were specific for CMV antigens.

As to this clone: Its target is not known.

The CDR3 has 15 residues. J lost 5 bases, V lost 2 bases, and 7 bases had no gene match. CDR1 and CDR2 from the germline V gene are ENHRY and SYGVKD. PCR used 60 Vbeta primers and 13 Jbeta primers. TCRdb's table, derived via immunoSEQ multiplex PCR, lists solely in-frame clones and lacks some. This table holds some 93,000 clones, roughly four fifths found once. Sequenced sample: PBMCs. The source is a man over 45 in good health and CMV-seronegative. V gene TRBV10-3 combines with J gene TRBJ2-7; 9 nucleotides align to TRBD2. The CDR3 region has the DNA TGTGCCATCAGTGAGGTGGCGGGAGGGCCTGACGAGCAGTACTTC. It codes for CAISEVAGGPDEQYF.